This TCR beta chain was sequenced for a study of T cell responses to AZD1222 COVID-19 vaccine. The method was immunoSEQ multiplex PCR; TCRdb's version includes in-frame clones alone and lacks a portion of them. The top ten hold 5.1% of the sample, which has 150,000 to 200,000 clones, roughly 92% seen once. Overall study results and limits: It should be noted that donors were predominantly white British and more often female, and clonal diversity was possibly underestimated.

As concerns this clone: Its specificity is unknown.

CDR1 is SGHRS, CDR2 YFSETQ, per germline. The CDR3 is made up of 14 amino acids. Trimming cost V 6 bases and J 7 bases; bases outside gene matches: 7. The source is an adult who received the AZD1222 COVID-19 vaccine. Source: peripheral blood, taken 28 days after the second AZD1222 dose. The chain couples TRBV5-1 to TRBJ1-4; 9 bases line up with TRBD1. This chain's CDR3 is CASTPGQGAEKLFF. CDR3 coding DNA: TGCGCCAGCACCCCGGGACAGGGAGCTGAAAAACTGTTTTTT.